This T cell receptor beta chain was documented in a study of blood T cell repertoires in COVID-19 (dated by TCRdb to the early 2020s). About the investigation overall: Collaborator samples came from the United States, Italy and Spain and covered acute and convalescent phases of COVID-19. Nearly every sample came with metadata listing a de-identified subject ID, COVID-19 status, age in years and sex. Where HLA class I and class II types were available, the types were taken from metadata supplied by the sample provider, not from assay-based typing. The material from the prospective study consisted of cDNA or gDNA derived from T cells, B-cell-depleted T cells, or PBMCs. The samples were drawn from the first 160 participants of the ongoing ImmuneRACE study and from roughly 1,300 subjects provided by 6 global collaborators. The repertoires were released in a freely available public database intended as a resource for research on the immune response to SARS-CoV-2. Deeply sampled blood TCRbeta repertoires from subjects exposed to, actively infected with, or recovered from COVID-19 were included in the dataset.

This clone was counted once. What antigen it recognizes has not been identified. Base qualities are not at hand, and no much larger clone is one base apart. Unmatched junction bases come to 17, with V trimmed by 5 bases and J by 3 bases. There are 19 amino acids in the CDR3, from cysteine to phenylalanine inclusive. Only the CDR3 portion is preserved as DNA: 57 bases, with reading frame beginning at the first base. Reading the germline V gene gives CDR1 KGHDR and CDR2 SFDVKD. The immunoSEQ Assay, a bias-controlled multiplex PCR, was used to amplify TCRbeta CDR3 regions from genomic DNA. The published analysis was carried out like this. Nucleated cell counts per sample were estimated from amplification of reference gene primers within the assay. To quantify the absolute abundance of each unique TCRbeta CDR3 rearrangement, sequence reads were collapsed and filtered. Productive Simpson clonality was computed per sample as the square root of Simpson's diversity index over productive rearrangements. TCRdb provides this immuneACCESS table in a form limited to in-frame rearrangements. Some clones are lacking; in checked studies, under half of them reflect an unresolved V gene, and why the rest are absent is not known. V, J and clone size are those of that table, while D and trimming were read from the DNA. In this sample the table shows around 220,000 clones, 75% to 90% of which occur a single time. The ten most abundant clones make up roughly 6.3% of the sample.

Participants in the prospective study were enrolled through a virtual design, were aged 18 to 89 years, and lived in approximately 25 United States geographic areas. In the prospective study, cohorts were assigned on the basis of participant-reported clinical history obtained from a screening survey and a study questionnaire. Each participant in the prospective study had whole blood, serum and a nasopharyngeal or oropharyngeal swab collected by mobile phlebotomists. Prospective study participants could optionally give additional blood draws and questionnaires over an approximately 2-month period. Prospective study blood samples were shipped either frozen or at room temperature before DNA extraction. Overall study results and their limits: The amount of clinical and demographic metadata varied by source and participant and was provided uncurated.

Rearrangement joined TRBV24-1 to TRBJ2-3; 9 central nucleotides agree with TRBD1. The sequence was collected from a woman younger than 45 with acute COVID-19. Sequencing was performed on PBMCs or T cells enriched from blood (not recorded which). Here the CDR3 is given as CATSAPGTGKGYETDTQYF. In nucleotide form, the sequence is TGTGCCACCAGTGCTCCCGGGACAGGGAAGGGCTACGAGACAGATACGCAGTATTTT.